The rows below give T cell receptor beta chains drawn from one sample of a study of blood T cell repertoires in COVID-19. TCRdb keeps only in-frame clones here, not all; method: immunoSEQ multiplex PCR. The sample has 240,000 or so clones, around 89% seen once; the top ten hold 0.99%. The sequenced sample consisted of peripheral blood. Receptors were obtained from a woman aged 40-49 years who had recovered from COVID-19. Both conserved end residues are part of each CDR3. The size field is filled for only some rows; it gives once, few, many or a size class.

CDR3	V	J	size
CASSRNSGSSYNEQFF	TRBV3-1/TRBV3-2	TRBJ2-1	-
CASSPLAGGSTDTQYF	TRBV18	TRBJ2-3	-
CASSYGGEKLFF	TRBV6-2/TRBV6-3	TRBJ1-4	-
CASSLVQGKEAFF	TRBV7-3	TRBJ1-1	-
CASSYSPRPPGMNTEAFF	TRBV6-8	TRBJ1-1	-
CSVARVDYGYTF	TRBV29-1	TRBJ1-2	-
CSVEGNLYGYTF	TRBV29-1	TRBJ1-2	few
CASSIGGGTQYF	TRBV19	TRBJ2-5	-
CASSVWGSGSPYNEQFF	TRBV6-4	TRBJ2-1	-
CASSLAGPFDNEQFF	TRBV7-3	TRBJ2-1	-
CASSLVGFRAAAYEQYF	TRBV7-9	TRBJ2-7	-
CAIRTGTDTQYF	TRBV2	TRBJ2-3	-
CASSLGGSSGSAGYEQYF	TRBV7-2	TRBJ2-7	-
CASTPGSSSLFF	TRBV12-3/TRBV12-4	TRBJ2-2	once
CASSPPGGASPLHF	TRBV7-2	TRBJ1-6	-
CASSPDSLNTEAFF	TRBV5-4	TRBJ1-1	-
CASSEVPWDRELFF	TRBV6-1	TRBJ2-2	-
CASSPGLSTDTQYF	TRBV7-9	TRBJ2-3	-
CAWISRMAGEAFF	TRBV30	TRBJ1-1	-
CASSQDGGNSPLHF	TRBV3-1/TRBV3-2	TRBJ1-6	-
CASSPPGSRSGNTIYF	TRBV19	TRBJ1-3	-
CASADGMNTEAFF	TRBV4-3	TRBJ1-1	-
CASSQQGAGNTEAFF	TRBV19	TRBJ1-1	few
CASSLSYNEQFF	TRBV5-1	TRBJ2-1	-
CAWMGRAYGYTF	TRBV30	TRBJ1-2	-
CASSGLAGGSADTQYF	TRBV19	TRBJ2-3	-
CASSAGDRRTEAFF	TRBV9	TRBJ1-1	-
CASSPSTGAQETQYF	TRBV18	TRBJ2-5	-
CSVNGRSYEQYF	TRBV29-1	TRBJ2-7	-
CASSPRRDRNQPQHF	TRBV7-8	TRBJ1-5	few
CASSLGWITSGGPGDTQYF	TRBV5-1	TRBJ2-3	once
CASSPRLARTDTQYF	TRBV19	TRBJ2-3	-